This T cell receptor (beta chain) was documented in a study of tumor and adjacent non-tumor tissue in lung cancer. Study information: Aged roughly 31 to 85 years, patients included roughly 10 men and 5 women with stage I to III disease.

A modified ARM-PCR protocol with three rounds of nested PCR amplified TCRbeta. TCRdb itself ran the multiplex PCR reads through MiXCR, one entry per CDR3 protein. The table includes 85,000 to 100,000 distinct CDR3 sequences, about 70% detected once. The template was RNA from unsorted bulk tissue. Trimming stripped 4 bases from V and 0 bases from J, with 10 bases between. Germline loops: CDR1 MDHEN, CDR2 SYDVKM. This CDR3 is 16 amino acids long. The chain has TRBV28 and TRBJ2-6; D remains ambiguous. The specimen sequenced was lung tumor tissue. The receptor's source is a man aged 55 to 70 with non-small cell lung cancer. The CDR3 nucleotides are TGTGCCAGCAGTTCTTGGAGTAGCTCTGGGGCCAACGTCCTGACTTTC. It codes for CASSSWSSSGANVLTF. Full variable domain (missing parts from reference TRBV28 and TRBJ2-6): DVKVTQSSRYLVKRTGEKVFLECVQDMDHENMFWYRQDPGLGLRLIYFSYDVKMKEKGDIPEGYSVSREKKERFSLILESASTNQTSMYLCASSSWSSSGANVLTFGAGSRLTVL.